This entry lists 14 T cell receptor beta chains sequenced from one sample in a study of T cell changes during pregnancy in multiple sclerosis (dated by TCRdb to between 2018 and 2020). Libraries came from the immunoSEQ multiplex PCR assay. Sourced from immuneACCESS, this table was stored by TCRdb with only in-frame sequences that have V and J called. A share of the clones is absent; for the studies checked, an unresolved V gene accounts for under half, and the remainder has no known explanation. The sample table holds tens of thousands of clones, of which 75% to 95% were seen once. Of the sample, 1.5% to 2% is held by the ten largest clones. The material was peripheral blood, obtained in the first trimester of pregnancy. The receptors were sampled from a female donor in good health, enrolled as a control in a pregnancy study.

The chain carries TRBV7-2 and TRBJ2-7; the match to TRBD2 covers 13 bases. In germline, CDR1 is SGHTA, CDR2 FQGNSA. V trimming: 4 bases; J trimming: 1 base; junction bases outside the gene matches: 1. This CDR3 comprises 15 residues. As DNA, the CDR3 is TGTGCCAGCAGCTGGACTAGCGGGGGATCCTACGAGCAGTACTTC. Encoded protein: CASSWTSGGSYEQYF.

V usage is TRBV5-1 and J usage is TRBJ1-2; D perhaps matches TRBD1 (5 bases). The CDR3 sequence is 12 residues long. The V end was cut by 3 bases, the J end by 5 bases, with 8 bases between. The V gene's germline CDR1 is SGHRS and CDR2 YFSETQ. DNA for the CDR3: TGCGCCAGCAGCTACGACAGTTATGGCTACACCTTC. Protein product: CASSYDSYGYTF.

The rearrangement joins TRBV7-8 to TRBJ2-3, with D maybe TRBD2 (7 bases). Germline CDR1 SGHVS, CDR2 FQNEAQ. This CDR3 comprises 14 residues. V shed 1 base and J shed 6 bases, with 11 bases lying between them. The CDR3 reads CASSLVRGADTQYF. CDR3 bases: TGTGCCAGCAGCTTAGTACGGGGGGCGGATACGCAGTATTTT.

The chain carries TRBV4-1 and TRBJ2-5; 9 bases match TRBD2. There are 19 residues in the CDR3. The trim removed 1 base at V and 3 bases at J, leaving 15 bases unmatched. Germline V gene lookup returns CDR1 MGHRA and CDR2 YSYEKL. For the CDR3, the DNA is TGCGCCAGCAGCCAAGTTTGGGCCGGGGTGACTAGCGGTGAAGAGACCCAGTACTTC. Translated, it gives CASSQVWAGVTSGEETQYF.

In its sample, this clone was seen once. The chain employs TRBV29-1 and TRBJ1-4, with a possible D match to TRBD1 (5 bases). The ends were cut back, 6 bases at V and 4 bases at J, with 12 bases in the middle. Germline V gene sequence: CDR1 SQVTM, CDR2 ANQGSEA. This CDR3 has 13 amino acids. CDR3 region: CSVTHRNNEKLFF. In DNA form, the CDR3 reads TGCAGCGTGACGCACAGGAATAATGAAAAACTGTTTTTT.

The V and J genes are TRBV25-1 and TRBJ2-3; tentatively, D is TRBD2 (5 bases). This CDR3 has 14 amino acids. V was pared by 7 bases and J by 1 base, with 12 bases between. Germline CDR1 is MGHDK and CDR2 is SYGVNS. CDR3 protein: CASKSPAGTDTQYF. CDR3 in DNA: TGTGCCAGCAAGTCGCCAGCGGGCACAGATACGCAGTATTTT.

The genes are TRBV5-6 and TRBJ2-7, with a possible D match to TRBD2 (5 bases). The V gene lost 4 bases and the J gene lost 0 bases, with 20 bases spanning the gap. CDR3 length equals 17 residues. Germline loops: CDR1 SGHDT, CDR2 YYEEEE. Here the CDR3 reads CASSGRRLKGVSYEQYF. As DNA, the CDR3 is TGTGCCAGCAGCGGTAGAAGGTTAAAGGGAGTCTCCTACGAGCAGTACTTC.

DNA for the CDR3: TGTGCCAGCAGACCCCCCAGGGACAGGCCCACCTACGAGCAGTACTTC. It encodes CASRPPRDRPTYEQYF. V and J are TRBV2 and TRBJ2-7, with 8 bases aligning to TRBD1. J was trimmed by 2 bases and V by 6 bases; bases with no gene match: 12. Per the germline V gene, CDR1 is SNHLY and CDR2 is FYNNEI. The CDR3 covers 16 residues.

CDR3 residues: CASSLGQNYGYTF. The DNA of the CDR3 is TGCGCCAGCAGCTTGGGGCAGAACTATGGCTACACCTTC. The V gene is TRBV5-1, the J gene TRBJ1-2; D remains ambiguous. Trimming shortened V by 0 bases and J by 2 bases, and 5 bases separated the two germline ends. Germline CDR1 SGHRS, CDR2 YFSETQ. The CDR3 runs to 13 residues.

The V and J genes are TRBV5-1 and TRBJ1-2; D is uncertain. The CDR3 sequence is 17 residues long. Germline-derived CDR1 and CDR2 are SGHRS and YFSETQ. V shed 0 bases and J shed 3 bases, with 18 bases lying between them. CDR3 DNA sequence: TGCGCCAGCAGCTTGGGGGCACTAACCCAGGAGGACTATGGCTACACCTTC. Translated: CASSLGALTQEDYGYTF. Supplemented by reference TRBV5-1 and TRBJ1-2, the full variable domain reads KAGVTQTPRYLIKTRGQQVTLSCSPISGHRSVSWYQQTPGQGLQFLFEYFSETQRNKGNFPGRFSGRQFSNSRSEMNVSTLELGDSALYLCASSLGALTQEDYGYTFGSGTRLTVV.

The sample holds one count of this clone. The rearrangement links TRBV7-3 to TRBJ1-5; TRBD1 matches 7 bases. CDR1 is SGHTA and CDR2 is FQGTGA in the germline V gene. The CDR3 length is 17 residues. Unmatched junction bases numbered 12, after V lost 2 bases and J lost 5 bases. The CDR3 DNA sequence: TGTGCCAGCAGCTTACGACAGGGTGTTGGGACGGATCAGCCCCAGCATTTT. Its translation: CASSLRQGVGTDQPQHF.

This chain uses TRBV11-3 with TRBJ2-7; D is ambiguous. Trimming stripped 1 base from V and 4 bases from J, with 8 bases between. CDR1 and CDR2 from the germline V gene are SGHNT and YENEEA. This CDR3 spans 13 amino acids. CDR3 in DNA: TGTGCCAGCAGCTTAGGGCCCGGGTACGAGCAGTACTTC. Its translation is CASSLGPGYEQYF.

J is TRBJ1-6 and V is TRBV7-8; D is undetermined. The CDR3 is 15 amino acids. V was cut by 5 bases and J by 7 bases, with 15 bases left in between. Germline-derived CDR1 and CDR2 are SGHVS and FQNEAQ. The CDR3 DNA reads as TGTGCCAGCAGCAGCTCTACTACTGGGAATTCACCCCTCCACTTT. Translation gives CASSSSTTGNSPLHF.

A single count supports this clone. The chain carries TRBV6-5 and TRBJ1-1, with 9 bases identical to TRBD1. CDR3 length equals 16 residues. Germline V CDR1 and CDR2: MNHEY, SVGAGI. V lost 2 bases, J lost 1 base, and 5 bases stayed unmatched. The CDR3 is CASSYGQGLGNTEAFF. CDR3 DNA: TGTGCCAGCAGTTACGGACAGGGGCTCGGGAACACTGAAGCTTTCTTT.